This TCR beta chain came from a study of T-cell reconstitution after alpha-beta-depleted transplantation in children. The table lists this clonotype with many counts. A library of TCRbeta sequences, prepared with unique molecular identifiers, was generated. Via MiXCR, TCRdb re-called the PCR reads, giving one row per CDR3 protein. The data contain 240,000 or so distinct CDR3 sequences, 12% of them singletons. The V end was cut by 6 bases, the J end by 7 bases, with 19 bases between. Germline V gene lookup returns CDR1 MNHEY and CDR2 SMNVEV (reference sequence). This CDR3 has 14 amino acids. The chain recombines TRBV27 with TRBJ2-7; a weak D match, TRBD2 (6 bases). This sequence was found in a human donor who donated a stem cell graft to a child with acute lymphoblastic leukemia. Sequenced material: PBMCs from the stem cell graft donor, taken from the stem cell graft. The CDR3 here is CASRKGGGVGEQYF. The DNA for the CDR3 is TGTGCCAGCAGGAAGGGTGGAGGGGTAGGTGAGCAGTACTTC.